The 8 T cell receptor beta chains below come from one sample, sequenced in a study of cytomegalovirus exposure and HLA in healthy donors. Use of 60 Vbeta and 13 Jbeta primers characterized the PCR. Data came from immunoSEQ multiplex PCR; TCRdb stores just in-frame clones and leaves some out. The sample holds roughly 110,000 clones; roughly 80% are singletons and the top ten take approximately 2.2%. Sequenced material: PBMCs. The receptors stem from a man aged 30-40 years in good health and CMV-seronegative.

CDR3 nucleotide sequence: TGTGCCAGCAGCTTAGCAATCCGTTCCACTGAAGCTTTCTTT. This encodes CASSLAIRSTEAFF. This chain joins TRBV7-2 and TRBJ1-1; D is unclear. V lost 0 bases and J 4 bases, leaving 9 bases between the germline ends. The CDR3 sequence is 14 residues long. CDR1 and CDR2 from the germline V gene are SGHTA and FQGNSA.

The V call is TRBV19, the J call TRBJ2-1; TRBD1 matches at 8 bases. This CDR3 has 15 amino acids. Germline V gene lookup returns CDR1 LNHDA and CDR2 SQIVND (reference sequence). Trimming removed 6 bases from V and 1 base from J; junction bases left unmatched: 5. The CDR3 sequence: CASSPTGASYNEQFF. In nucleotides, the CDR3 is TGTGCCAGTAGCCCGACAGGGGCGTCCTACAATGAGCAGTTCTTC.

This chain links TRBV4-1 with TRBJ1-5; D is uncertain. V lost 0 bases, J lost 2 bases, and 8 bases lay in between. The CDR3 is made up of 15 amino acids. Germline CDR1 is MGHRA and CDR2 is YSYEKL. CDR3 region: CASSQDPAGNQPQHF. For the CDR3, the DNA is TGCGCCAGCAGCCAAGATCCCGCGGGCAATCAGCCCCAGCATTTT.

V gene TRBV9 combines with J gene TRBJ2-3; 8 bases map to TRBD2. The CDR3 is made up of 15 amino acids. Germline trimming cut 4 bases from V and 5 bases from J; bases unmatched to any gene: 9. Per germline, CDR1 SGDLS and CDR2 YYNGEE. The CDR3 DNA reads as TGTGCCAGCAGCTCCTACGGGGGGGCGGGAGATACGCAGTATTTT. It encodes CASSSYGGAGDTQYF.

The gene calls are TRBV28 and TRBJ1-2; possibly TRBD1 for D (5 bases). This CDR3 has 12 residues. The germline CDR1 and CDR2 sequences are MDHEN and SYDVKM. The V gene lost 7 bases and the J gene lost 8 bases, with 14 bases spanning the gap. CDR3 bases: TGTGCCAGCATCTACCGGGGGGGAGGCTACACCTTC. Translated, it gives CASIYRGGGYTF.

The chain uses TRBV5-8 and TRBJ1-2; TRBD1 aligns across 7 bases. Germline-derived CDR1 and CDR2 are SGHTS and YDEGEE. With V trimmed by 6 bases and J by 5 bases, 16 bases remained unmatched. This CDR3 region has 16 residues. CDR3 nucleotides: TGTGCCAGCACCTCAAGGGGTGAGGGGGCGCGGTATGGCTACACCTTC. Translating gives CASTSRGEGARYGYTF. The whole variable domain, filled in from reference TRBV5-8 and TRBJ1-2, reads EAGVTQSPTHLIKTRGQQATLRCSPISGHTSVYWYQQALGLGLQFLLWYDEGEERNRGNFPPRFSGRQFPNYSSELNVNALELEDSALYLCASTSRGEGARYGYTFGSGTRLTVV.

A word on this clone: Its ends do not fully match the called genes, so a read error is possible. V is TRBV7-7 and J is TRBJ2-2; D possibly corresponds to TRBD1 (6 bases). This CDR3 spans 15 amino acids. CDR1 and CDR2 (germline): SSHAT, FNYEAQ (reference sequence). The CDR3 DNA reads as TGTGCTAGCAGCTTATTGGGGGCCGACACCGGGGAGCTGTTTTTT. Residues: CASSLLGADTGELFF.

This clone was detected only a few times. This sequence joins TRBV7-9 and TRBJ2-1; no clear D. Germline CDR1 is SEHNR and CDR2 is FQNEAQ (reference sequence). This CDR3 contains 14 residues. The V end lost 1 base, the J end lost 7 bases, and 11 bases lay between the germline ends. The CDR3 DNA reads TGTGCCAGCAGCTTAGTCCAGGTTAATAATGAGCAGTTCTTC. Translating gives CASSLVQVNNEQFF.